This TCR beta chain was sequenced in a study of sequential checkpoint blockade in melanoma. Germline lookup yields CDR1 LNHDA and CDR2 SQIVND (reference sequence). CDR3 length: 11 amino acids. Deletions cut 9 bases from V and 3 bases from J, with 8 bases between. In its sample, this clone was seen a few times. Data came from immunoSEQ multiplex PCR; TCRdb stores just in-frame clones and leaves some out. The sample comprises 20,000 or so clones, just under 75% of which are singletons, and about a fifth rests with the top ten. As to treatment: randomized to nivolumab then ipilimumab (arm A) or the reverse (arm B).

This chain connects TRBV19 to TRBJ1-1; tentatively, D is TRBD1 (5 bases). The TCR comes from a human donor with melanoma. Sequenced here: CD8+ T cells sorted from blood (inferred from file names), sampled from a patient given nivolumab and ipilimumab in sequence. Here the CDR3 reads CASGGYTEAFF. DNA of the CDR3: TGTGCCAGCGGGGGATACACTGAAGCTTTCTTT.